Shown below are 17 T cell receptor beta chains from a single sample sequenced in a study of spatial heterogeneity in lung cancer. TCRdb processed the 5' RACE reads anew with MiXCR; each CDR3 protein has one entry. In the table there are tens of thousands of distinct CDR3 sequences, approximately 7.5% of which are singletons. As for time point: sample taken at primary tumor resection. Whole RNA from tumor, nontumor lung or frozen PBMC was sequenced unsorted. The specimen was PBMCs, collected at surgery. The receptors were sampled from a male donor with early-stage non-small cell lung cancer.

This clonotype showed up many times. The rearrangement links TRBV4-2 to TRBJ2-1, with 12 positions matching TRBD2. V shed 0 bases, J shed 8 bases, and the junction held 5 bases outside the gene matches. Germline CDR1 reads LGHNA; CDR2 reads YNFKEQ. The CDR3 runs to 16 residues. CDR3 region: CASSQEWLAGGDEQFF. As DNA, the CDR3 is TGTGCCAGCAGCCAAGAATGGCTAGCGGGGGGGGATGAGCAGTTCTTC.

The chain is built from TRBV23-1 and TRBJ2-7; D may correspond to TRBD1 or TRBD2 (5 bases each). TRBV23-1 is an ORF for which the function is uncertain. The V gene lost 6 bases and the J gene lost 3 bases, with 12 bases spanning the gap. This CDR3 spans 13 amino acids. DNA for the CDR3: TGCGCCAGCAGGCTGGGACGCCTCTACGAGCAGTACTTC. Amino acid sequence: CASRLGRLYEQYF.

This clonotype was seen many times. The chain has TRBV7-9 and TRBJ1-1; D gene ambiguous. Germline V gene lookup returns CDR1 SEHNR and CDR2 FQNEAQ (reference sequence). With 1 base removed from V and 1 base from J, the gap between germline ends came to 7 bases. This CDR3 is 14 amino acids long. The CDR3 here is CASSLVPPNTEAFF. CDR3 DNA: TGTGCCAGCAGCTTAGTGCCCCCGAACACTGAAGCTTTCTTT. Variable domain in full (rest from reference TRBV7-9 and TRBJ1-1): DTGVSQNPRHKITKRGQNVTFRCDPISEHNRLYWYRQTLGQGPEFLTYFQNEAQLEKSRLLSDRFSAERPKGSFSTLEIQRTEQGDSAMYLCASSLVPPNTEAFFGQGTRLTVV.

This clonotype appeared many times. The chain joins TRBV5-6 to TRBJ1-5; TRBD1 matches at 7 bases. The length of the CDR3 is 16 residues. Trimming at V came to 4 bases and at J to 3 bases, leaving 10 bases not matched to a gene. Germline V gene sequence: CDR1 SGHDT, CDR2 YYEEEE. The CDR3 protein is CASSERGQSNNQPQHF. CDR3 DNA sequence: TGTGCCAGCAGCGAGCGGGGACAGTCGAACAATCAGCCCCAGCATTTT.

The chain employs TRBV6-1 and TRBJ1-2; TRBD1 agrees at 11 bases. Germline CDR1 MNHNS, CDR2 SASEGT. Trimming took 6 bases from V and 6 from J; bases not matched to a gene: 12. CDR3 length: 16 residues. CDR3 loop: CASRPLGQGAGDGYTF. The DNA of the CDR3 is TGTGCCAGCAGACCTCTCGGACAGGGGGCAGGGGATGGCTACACCTTC.

This clonotype showed up just a few times. The J gene is TRBJ1-6, the V gene TRBV10-3; the D gene is possibly TRBD1 (6 bases). Deletions cut 3 bases from V and 6 bases from J, with 12 bases between. The CDR3 spans 15 residues. Per the germline V gene, CDR1 is ENHRY and CDR2 is SYGVKD. Written as DNA, the CDR3 is TGTGCCATCAGTGATGAGGGGGGTACTAATTCACCCCTCCACTTT. This codes for CAISDEGGTNSPLHF.

This clonotype was seen ten or more times. The chain uses TRBV2 and TRBJ2-1, with a possible D match to TRBD1 (6 bases). This CDR3 has 14 residues. Looked up from germline, CDR1 is SNHLY and CDR2 is FYNNEI. Trimming cost V 5 bases and J 3 bases, with 11 bases left between them. The CDR3 nucleotides are TGTGCCAGCAGTTATTCGGACAGCTACAATGAGCAGTTCTTC. Its translation is CASSYSDSYNEQFF.

This clonotype was counted ten times or more. The chain couples TRBV7-3 to TRBJ2-2; the D gene is possibly TRBD1 (7 bases). Trimming took off 2 bases at V and 5 bases at J, with 9 bases between the two ends. The CDR3 consists of 14 residues. Germline V lookup: CDR1 SGHTA, CDR2 FQGTGA. The CDR3 sequence is CASSLAGQTGELFF. The CDR3, as DNA: TGTGCCAGCAGCTTAGCGGGACAGACCGGGGAGCTGTTTTTT.

This clonotype has a count of ten or more. This chain uses TRBV7-6 with TRBJ1-1, with D possibly matching TRBD1 (6 bases). Germline CDR1 SGHVS, CDR2 FNYEAQ. The CDR3 contains 13 residues. Deletions cut 5 bases from V and 4 bases from J, with 11 bases between. CDR3 amino acids: CASSQGGITEAFF. The CDR3, as DNA: TGTGCCAGCAGCCAAGGGGGGATCACTGAAGCTTTCTTT.

Worth noting for this clonotype: A much larger clone differs from this one at a single base, so this may be a read error. V usage is TRBV12-3 or TRBV12-4 and J usage is TRBJ1-4; D gene unclear. This CDR3 contains 13 residues. The germline V and J ends were trimmed by 5 bases and 8 bases, with 12 bases remaining between them. The CDR3 bases are TGTGCCAGCAGTCTAGAAGTAAGCGAAAAACTGTTTTTT. Translated, it gives CASSLEVSEKLFF.

The chain recombines TRBV6-6 with TRBJ2-7; 8 nucleotides agree with TRBD2. Trimming removed 4 bases from V and 4 bases from J; junction bases left unmatched: 15. CDR3 length: 17 residues. Per the germline V gene, CDR1 is MNHNY and CDR2 is SVGAGI (reference sequence). Written as DNA, the CDR3 is TGTGCCAGCAGTTGCTCGGGGGGGCCGGGTAGATTTTACGAGCAGTACTTC. It specifies CASSCSGGPGRFYEQYF.

This chain joins TRBV12-3 or TRBV12-4 and TRBJ1-1; 7 bases agree with TRBD1. V was pared by 5 bases and J by 9 bases, with 9 bases of the junction left unmatched. The length of the CDR3 is 13 residues. CDR3 loop: CASSRRGIGKAFF. As DNA, the CDR3 is TGTGCCAGCAGTCGCAGGGGGATTGGCAAAGCTTTCTTT.

This clonotype has at least ten counts. The chain employs TRBV12-3 or TRBV12-4 and TRBJ2-5; 8 bases map to TRBD1. The CDR3 has 14 residues. The junction had 1 base not matched to a gene; V was cut back by 2 bases and J by 2 bases. As DNA, the CDR3 is TGTGCCAGCAGTTTATGGACAGGGCAAGAGACCCAGTACTTC. Translated: CASSLWTGQETQYF.

Only a few counts were recorded for this clonotype. This chain's CDR3 is CASSRDSYNEQFF. As DNA, the CDR3 is TGTGCCAGCAGTAGGGACAGCTACAATGAGCAGTTCTTC. This rearrangement joins TRBV2 to TRBJ2-1; 7 bases align to TRBD1. CDR1 SNHLY and CDR2 FYNNEI come from the germline V gene. Trimming at V came to 5 bases and at J to 3 bases, leaving 1 base not matched to a gene. The CDR3 has 13 amino acids.

This clonotype was found many times. The V and J genes are TRBV14 and TRBJ1-1; D not certain. Trimming stripped 4 bases from V and 0 bases from J, with 12 bases between. This CDR3 comprises 15 residues. Germline V gives CDR1 SGHDN, CDR2 FVKESK. The CDR3 loop reads CASSRQPHLNTEAFF. CDR3 bases: TGTGCCAGCAGCCGACAACCCCACTTGAACACTGAAGCTTTCTTT.

This clonotype was counted at least ten times. The chain joins TRBV3-1 to TRBJ1-1, with D hard to call. V lost 2 bases, J lost 1 base, and 2 bases lay in between. The germline V gene has CDR1 LGHDT and CDR2 YNNKEL (reference sequence). CDR3 length equals 12 residues. In nucleotides, the CDR3 is TGTGCCAGCAGCCAACAGAACACTGAAGCTTTCTTT. Protein: CASSQQNTEAFF.

The table lists this clonotype with a few counts. The chain links TRBV6-5 to TRBJ1-4; 7 nucleotides align to TRBD1. Losses at the gene ends were 8 bases for V and 7 bases for J; bases not matched to a gene: 13. This CDR3 has 15 amino acids. The germline V gene encodes CDR1 MNHEY and CDR2 SVGAGI. The CDR3 nucleotides read TGTGCCAGCTATACACTTCGACAGGGAGGTGAAAAACTGTTTTTT. This gives the protein CASYTLRQGGEKLFF.